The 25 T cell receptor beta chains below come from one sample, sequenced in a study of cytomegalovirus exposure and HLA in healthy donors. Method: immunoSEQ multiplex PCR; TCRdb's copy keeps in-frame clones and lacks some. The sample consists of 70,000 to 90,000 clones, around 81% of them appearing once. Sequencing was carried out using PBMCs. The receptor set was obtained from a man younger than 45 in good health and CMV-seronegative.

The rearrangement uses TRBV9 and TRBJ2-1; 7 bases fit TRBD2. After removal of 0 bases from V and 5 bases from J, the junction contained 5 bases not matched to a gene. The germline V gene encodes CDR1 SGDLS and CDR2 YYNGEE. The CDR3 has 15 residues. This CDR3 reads CASSVGGGSHNEQFF. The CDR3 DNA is TGTGCCAGCAGCGTAGGGGGGGGTTCTCACAATGAGCAGTTCTTC.

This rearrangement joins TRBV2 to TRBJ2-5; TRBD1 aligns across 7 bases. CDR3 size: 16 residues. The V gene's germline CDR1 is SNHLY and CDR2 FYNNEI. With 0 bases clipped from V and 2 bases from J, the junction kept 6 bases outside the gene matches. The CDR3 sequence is CASSEAHKGAQETQYF. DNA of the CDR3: TGTGCCAGCAGTGAAGCGCATAAGGGGGCTCAAGAGACCCAGTACTTC.

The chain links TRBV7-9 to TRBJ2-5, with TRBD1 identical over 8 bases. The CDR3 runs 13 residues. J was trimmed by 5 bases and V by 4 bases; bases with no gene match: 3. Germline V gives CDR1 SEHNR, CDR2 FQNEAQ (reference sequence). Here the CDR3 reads CASSSRGPETQYF. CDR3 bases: TGTGCCAGCAGCTCCAGGGGGCCGGAGACCCAGTACTTC.

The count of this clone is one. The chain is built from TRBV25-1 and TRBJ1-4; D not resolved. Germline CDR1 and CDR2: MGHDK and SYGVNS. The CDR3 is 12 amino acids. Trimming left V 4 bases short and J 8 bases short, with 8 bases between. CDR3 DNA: TGTGCCAGCAGTGCCTCTTTGGAAAAACTGTTTTTT. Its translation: CASSASLEKLFF.

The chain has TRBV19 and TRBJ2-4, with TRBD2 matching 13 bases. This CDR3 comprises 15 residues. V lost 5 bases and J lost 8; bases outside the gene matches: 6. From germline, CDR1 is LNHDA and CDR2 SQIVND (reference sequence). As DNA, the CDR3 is TGTGCCAGTAGTGGACTAGCGGGAGTAGTAGACATTCAGTACTTC. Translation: CASSGLAGVVDIQYF.

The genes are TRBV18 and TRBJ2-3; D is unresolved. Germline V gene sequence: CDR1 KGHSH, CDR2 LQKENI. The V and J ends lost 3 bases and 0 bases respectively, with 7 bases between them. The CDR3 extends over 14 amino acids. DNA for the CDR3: TGTGCCAGCTCACCGCTATCTAGCACAGATACGCAGTATTTT. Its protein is CASSPLSSTDTQYF.

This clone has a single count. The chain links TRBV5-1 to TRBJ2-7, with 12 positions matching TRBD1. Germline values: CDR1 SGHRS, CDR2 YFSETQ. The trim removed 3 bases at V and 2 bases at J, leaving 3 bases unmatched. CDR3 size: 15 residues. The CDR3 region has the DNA TGCGCCAGCAGCTCCGGGACAGGGGGCCCCTACGAGCAGTACTTC. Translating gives CASSSGTGGPYEQYF. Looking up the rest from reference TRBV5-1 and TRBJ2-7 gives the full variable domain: KAGVTQTPRYLIKTRGQQVTLSCSPISGHRSVSWYQQTPGQGLQFLFEYFSETQRNKGNFPGRFSGRQFSNSRSEMNVSTLELGDSALYLCASSSGTGGPYEQYFGPGTRLTVT.

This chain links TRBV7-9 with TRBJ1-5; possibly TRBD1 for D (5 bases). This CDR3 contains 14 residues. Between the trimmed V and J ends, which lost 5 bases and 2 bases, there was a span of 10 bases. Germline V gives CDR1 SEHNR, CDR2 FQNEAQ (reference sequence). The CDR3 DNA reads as TGTGCCAGCAGCCGCGGGGGAGGCAATCAGCCCCAGCATTTT. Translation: CASSRGGGNQPQHF.

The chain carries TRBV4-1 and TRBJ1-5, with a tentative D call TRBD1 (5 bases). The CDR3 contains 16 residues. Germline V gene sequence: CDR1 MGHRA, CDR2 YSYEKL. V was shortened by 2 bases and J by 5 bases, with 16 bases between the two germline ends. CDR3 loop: CASSQLQVLQDQPQHF. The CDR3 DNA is TGCGCCAGCAGCCAACTACAGGTTCTTCAGGATCAGCCCCAGCATTTT.

The CDR3 protein is CASSASGGDQETQYF. For the CDR3, the DNA is TGCGCCAGCAGTGCTAGCGGGGGAGACCAAGAGACCCAGTACTTC. The rearrangement uses TRBV10-2 and TRBJ2-5, with 10 bases matching TRBD2. CDR1 is WSHSY, CDR2 SAAADI, per germline. The CDR3 is made up of 15 amino acids. Germline trimming cut 4 bases from V and 0 bases from J; bases unmatched to any gene: 2.

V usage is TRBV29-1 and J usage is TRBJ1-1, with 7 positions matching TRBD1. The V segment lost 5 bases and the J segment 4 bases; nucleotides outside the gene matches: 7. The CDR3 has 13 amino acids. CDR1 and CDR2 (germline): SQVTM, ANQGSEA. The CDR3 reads CSVRTTGATEAFF. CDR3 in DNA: TGCAGCGTTCGAACAACAGGGGCCACTGAAGCTTTCTTT. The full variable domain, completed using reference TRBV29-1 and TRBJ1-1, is SAVISQKPSRDICQRGTSLTIQCQVDSQVTMMFWYRQQPGQSLTLIATANQGSEATYESGFVIDKFPISRPNLTFSTLTVSNMSPEDSSIYLCSVRTTGATEAFFGQGTRLTVV.

CDR3 nucleotide sequence: TGTGCCCCGGGTTCGAGCGGGGCTGGGGCCAACGTCCTGACTTTC. Translated: CAPGSSGAGANVLTF. The V gene is TRBV7-9, the J gene TRBJ2-6; 7 bases line up with TRBD2. The CDR3 consists of 15 residues. Looked up from germline, CDR1 is SEHNR and CDR2 is FQNEAQ (reference sequence). The trim removed 11 bases at V and 2 bases at J, leaving 9 bases unmatched.

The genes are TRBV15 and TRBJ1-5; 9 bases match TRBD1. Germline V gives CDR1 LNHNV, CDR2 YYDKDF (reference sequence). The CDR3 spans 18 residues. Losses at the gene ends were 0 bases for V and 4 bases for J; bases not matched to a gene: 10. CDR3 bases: TGTGCCACCAGCAGAGACCCCAGAGGACAGGGGATTAATCAGCCCCAGCATTTT. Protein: CATSRDPRGQGINQPQHF.

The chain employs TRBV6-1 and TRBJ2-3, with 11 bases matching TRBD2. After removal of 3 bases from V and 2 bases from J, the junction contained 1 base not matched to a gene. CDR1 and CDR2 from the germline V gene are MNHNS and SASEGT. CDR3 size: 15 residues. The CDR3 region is CASSETSGVTDTQYF. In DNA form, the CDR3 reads TGTGCCAGCAGTGAGACTAGCGGGGTCACAGATACGCAGTATTTT.

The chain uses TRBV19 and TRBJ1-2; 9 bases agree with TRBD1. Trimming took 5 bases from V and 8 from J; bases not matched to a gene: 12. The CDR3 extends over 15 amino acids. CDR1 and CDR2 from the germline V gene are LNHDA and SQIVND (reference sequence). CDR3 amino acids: CASSLYGTGQSGYTF. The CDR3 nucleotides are TGTGCCAGTAGTCTATATGGGACAGGGCAAAGCGGCTACACCTTC.

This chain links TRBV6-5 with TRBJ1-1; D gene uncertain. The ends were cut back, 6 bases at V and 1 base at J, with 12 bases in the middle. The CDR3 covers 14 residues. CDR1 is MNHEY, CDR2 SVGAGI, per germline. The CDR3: CASSFSGRNTEAFF. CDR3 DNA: TGTGCCAGCAGCTTTAGCGGTAGGAACACTGAAGCTTTCTTT.

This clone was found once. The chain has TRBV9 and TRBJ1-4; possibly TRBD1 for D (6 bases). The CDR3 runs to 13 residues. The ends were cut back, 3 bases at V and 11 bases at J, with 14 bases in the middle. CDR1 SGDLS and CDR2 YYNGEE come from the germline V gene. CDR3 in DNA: TGTGCCAGCAGCGCACCCCCAGGGGATAAACTGTTTTTT. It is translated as CASSAPPGDKLFF.

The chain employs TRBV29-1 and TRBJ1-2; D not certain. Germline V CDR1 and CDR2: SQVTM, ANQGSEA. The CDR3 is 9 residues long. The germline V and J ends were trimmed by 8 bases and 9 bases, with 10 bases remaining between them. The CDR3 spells CSIEGSYTF. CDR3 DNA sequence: TGCAGCATCGAGGGTAGCTACACCTTC.

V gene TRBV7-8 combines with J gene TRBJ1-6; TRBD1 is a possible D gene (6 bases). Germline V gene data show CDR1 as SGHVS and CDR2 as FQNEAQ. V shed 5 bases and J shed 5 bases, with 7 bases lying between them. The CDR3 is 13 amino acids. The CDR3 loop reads CASSAGDNSPLHF. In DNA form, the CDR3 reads TGTGCCAGCAGCGCAGGGGATAATTCACCCCTCCACTTT. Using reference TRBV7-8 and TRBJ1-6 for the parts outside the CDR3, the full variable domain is GAGVSQSPRYKVAKRGQDVALRCDPISGHVSLFWYQQALGQGPEFLTYFQNEAQLDKSGLPSDRFFAERPEGSVSTLKIQRTQQEDSAVYLCASSAGDNSPLHFGNGTRLTVT.

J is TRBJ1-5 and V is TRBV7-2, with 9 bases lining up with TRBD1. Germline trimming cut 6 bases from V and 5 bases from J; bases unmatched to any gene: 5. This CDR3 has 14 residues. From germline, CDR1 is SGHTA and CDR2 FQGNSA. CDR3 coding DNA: TGTGCCAGCAGTTCGGACAGGGGCTATCAGCCCCAGCATTTT. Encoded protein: CASSSDRGYQPQHF.

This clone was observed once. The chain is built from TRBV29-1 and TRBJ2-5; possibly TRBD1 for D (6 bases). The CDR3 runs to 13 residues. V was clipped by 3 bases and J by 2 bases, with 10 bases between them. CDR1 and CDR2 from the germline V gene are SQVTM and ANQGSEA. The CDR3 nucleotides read TGCAGCGTTGAGGCAGGGGCGCAAGAGACCCAGTACTTC. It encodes CSVEAGAQETQYF.

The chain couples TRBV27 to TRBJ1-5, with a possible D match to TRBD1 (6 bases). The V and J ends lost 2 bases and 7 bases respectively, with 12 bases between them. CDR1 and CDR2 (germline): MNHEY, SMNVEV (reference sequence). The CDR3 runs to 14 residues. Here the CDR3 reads CASSLKGGQQPQHF. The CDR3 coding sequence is TGTGCCAGCAGTTTAAAAGGGGGTCAGCAGCCCCAGCATTTT.

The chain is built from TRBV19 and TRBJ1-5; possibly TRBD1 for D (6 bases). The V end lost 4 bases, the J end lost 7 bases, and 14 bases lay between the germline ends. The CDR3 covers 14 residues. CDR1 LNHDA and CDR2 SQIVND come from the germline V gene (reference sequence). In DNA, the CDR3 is TGTGCCAGTAGTAACAGGGTTCTTGGCCAGCCCCAGCATTTT. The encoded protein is CASSNRVLGQPQHF.

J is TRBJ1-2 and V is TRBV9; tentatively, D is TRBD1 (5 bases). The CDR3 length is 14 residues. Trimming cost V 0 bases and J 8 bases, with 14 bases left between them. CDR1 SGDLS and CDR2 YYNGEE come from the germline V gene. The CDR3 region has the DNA TGTGCCAGCAGCGTAGGGGATGGGGCGCGGGGCTACACCTTC. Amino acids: CASSVGDGARGYTF.

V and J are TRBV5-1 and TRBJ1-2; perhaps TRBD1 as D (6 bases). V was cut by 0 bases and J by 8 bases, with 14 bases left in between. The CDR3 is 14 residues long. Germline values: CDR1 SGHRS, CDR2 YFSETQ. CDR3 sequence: CASSLEDQGSGYTF. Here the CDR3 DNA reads TGCGCCAGCAGCTTGGAGGATCAGGGGAGCGGCTACACCTTC.